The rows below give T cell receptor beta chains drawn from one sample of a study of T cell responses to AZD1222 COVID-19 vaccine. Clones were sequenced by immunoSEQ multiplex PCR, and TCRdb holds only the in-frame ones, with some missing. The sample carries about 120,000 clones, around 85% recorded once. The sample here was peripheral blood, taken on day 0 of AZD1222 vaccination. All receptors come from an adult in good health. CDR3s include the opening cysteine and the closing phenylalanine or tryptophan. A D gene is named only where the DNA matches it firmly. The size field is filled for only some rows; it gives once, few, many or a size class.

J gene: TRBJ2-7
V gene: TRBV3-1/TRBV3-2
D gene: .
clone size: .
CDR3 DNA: TGTGCCAGCAGCCAAGAATGGCAGGGCAAGAAGTACTTC
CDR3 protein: CASSQEWQGKKYF

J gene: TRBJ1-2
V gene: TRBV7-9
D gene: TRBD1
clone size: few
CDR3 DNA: TGTGCCAGCAGCTTTGGGGACAGGGGACCTCCTAACTATGGCTACACCTTC
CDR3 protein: CASSFGDRGPPNYGYTF

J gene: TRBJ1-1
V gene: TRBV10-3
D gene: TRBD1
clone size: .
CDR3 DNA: TGTGCCATCAGCCGGGACAGGGACACTGAAGCTTTCTTT
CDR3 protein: CAISRDRDTEAFF

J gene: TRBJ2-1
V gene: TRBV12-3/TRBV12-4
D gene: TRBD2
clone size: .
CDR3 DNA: TGTGCCAGCACCTTACAGACTAGCAAGCAGTTCTTC
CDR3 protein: CASTLQTSKQFF

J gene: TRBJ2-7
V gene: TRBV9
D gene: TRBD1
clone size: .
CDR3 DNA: TGTGCCAGCAGCGGTGGCGGGACAGGGTTCCACGAGCAGTACTTC
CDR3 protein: CASSGGGTGFHEQYF

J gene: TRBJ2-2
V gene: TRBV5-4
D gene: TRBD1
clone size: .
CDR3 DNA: TGTGCCAGCAGCCCTGGACAGGGACCCACGAGCACCGGGGAGCTGTTTTTT
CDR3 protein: CASSPGQGPTSTGELFF

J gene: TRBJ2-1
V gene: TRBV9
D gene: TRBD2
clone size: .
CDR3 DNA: TGTGCCAGCAGCCCAAATCAGCGGGGGGGCCGAAATGAGCAGTTCTTC
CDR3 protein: CASSPNQRGGRNEQFF

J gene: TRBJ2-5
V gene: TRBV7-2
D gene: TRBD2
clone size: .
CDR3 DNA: TGTGCCAGCAGCTTCGGGGCGAGAGCGGGGGCGGGGGAGACCCAGTACTTC
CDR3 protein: CASSFGARAGAGETQYF

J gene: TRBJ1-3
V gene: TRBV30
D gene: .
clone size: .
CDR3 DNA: TGTGCCTGGAGTAGCGGCCACTCTGGAAACACCATATATTTT
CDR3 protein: CAWSSGHSGNTIYF

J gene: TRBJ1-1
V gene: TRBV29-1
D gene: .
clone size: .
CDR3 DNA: TGCAGCGTAGAGGGTATGAACACTGAAGCTTTCTTT
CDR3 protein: CSVEGMNTEAFF

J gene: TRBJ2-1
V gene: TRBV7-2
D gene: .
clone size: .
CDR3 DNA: TGTGCCAGCAGCTTAAGGGGAGCAGGGAAGAATGAGCAGTTCTTC
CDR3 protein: CASSLRGAGKNEQFF

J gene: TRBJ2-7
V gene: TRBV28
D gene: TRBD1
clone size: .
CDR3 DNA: TGTGCCAGTTGGGACAGGCAGCGGGAGCAGTACTTC
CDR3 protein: CASWDRQREQYF